Following are 21 T cell receptor beta chains from one sample sequenced in a study of cytomegalovirus exposure and HLA in healthy donors (dated by TCRdb to the late 2010s). The method behind the library was the immunoSEQ multiplex PCR assay. The multiplex PCR relied on a mix of 60 forward primers for TCR Vbeta segments and 13 reverse primers for TCR Jbeta segments. In TCRdb, the immuneACCESS table is reduced to in-frame sequences with V and J assigned. These tables do not hold every clone; where another copy was compared, an unresolved V gene accounts for under half, and the others remain unexplained. The sample profile shows some 150,000 clones; around 79% of them were found once. The ten largest make up roughly 3.4% of the sample. Sequences were obtained from PBMCs. Receptor source: a human donor in good health.

The gene calls are TRBV28 and TRBJ2-7; no definite D call. Per germline, CDR1 MDHEN and CDR2 SYDVKM. Trimming stripped 6 bases from V and 5 bases from J, with 11 bases between. The CDR3 contains 12 residues. CDR3 amino acids: CASRHSFHEQYF. Written as DNA, the CDR3 is TGTGCCAGCAGACATTCATTCCACGAGCAGTACTTC.

CDR3 DNA: TGTGCCAGCAGCTTAGTACTAGCGGGGCCTCAAGAGACCCAGTACTTC. This translates into CASSLVLAGPQETQYF. The chain links TRBV7-9 to TRBJ2-5, with 10 bases that match TRBD2. J was trimmed by 2 bases and V by 1 base; bases with no gene match: 4. The germline gives CDR1 SEHNR, CDR2 FQNEAQ (reference sequence). The CDR3 contains 16 residues.

The CDR3, as DNA: TGTGCCAGTGACAGGGGGCCCGAGGGGAACACTGAAGCTTTCTTT. This codes for CASDRGPEGNTEAFF. V usage is TRBV19 and J usage is TRBJ1-1; 10 bases agree with TRBD1. Per germline, CDR1 LNHDA and CDR2 SQIVND (reference sequence). The CDR3 length is 15 residues. Trimming took 8 bases from V and 1 from J; bases not matched to a gene: 7.

This chain connects TRBV6-5 to TRBJ1-1; D may be TRBD1 (6 bases). The V gene lost 8 bases and the J gene lost 1 base, with 14 bases spanning the gap. Looked up from germline, CDR1 is MNHEY and CDR2 is SVGAGI. This CDR3 region has 14 residues. For the CDR3, the DNA is TGTGCCAGCGCAGGGGATTCGCCGAACACTGAAGCTTTCTTT. It codes for CASAGDSPNTEAFF.

V gene TRBV7-2 combines with J gene TRBJ1-2; tentative D call: TRBD1 (5 bases). There are 16 residues in the CDR3. In germline, CDR1 is SGHTA, CDR2 FQGNSA. The V end was cut by 7 bases, the J end by 4 bases, with 22 bases between. The CDR3 region is CASNNNSGYRFYGYTF. The CDR3, as DNA: TGTGCCAGCAACAACAACTCAGGGTATCGATTCTATGGCTACACCTTC.

This sequence joins TRBV6-5 and TRBJ2-1, with 10 bases matching TRBD2. Looked up from germline, CDR1 is MNHEY and CDR2 is SVGAGI. With V trimmed by 6 bases and J by 4 bases, 6 bases remained unmatched. There are 15 residues in the CDR3. CDR3 DNA: TGTGCCAGCAGCTCCGGGACTAGCGAGTACAATGAGCAGTTCTTC. This gives the protein CASSSGTSEYNEQFF.

The rearrangement uses TRBV27 and TRBJ2-7; weak D call: TRBD1 (5 bases). The germline CDR1 and CDR2 sequences are MNHEY and SMNVEV (reference sequence). V was shortened by 0 bases and J by 4 bases, with 13 bases between the two germline ends. The CDR3 totals 15 residues. CDR3 in DNA: TGTGCCAGCAGTTTATCGACCAGGGTCGAGTACGAGCAGTACTTC. This encodes CASSLSTRVEYEQYF.

This chain uses TRBV5-6 with TRBJ2-3; D ambiguous. Germline CDR1 and CDR2: SGHDT and YYEEEE. The CDR3 loop spans 14 amino acids. Trimming removed 7 bases at V and 5 bases at J, with 17 bases between. CDR3 amino acids: CASSLETLGDTQYF. CDR3 sequence (DNA): TGTGCCAGCTCCTTGGAGACTCTGGGAGATACGCAGTATTTT.

This rearrangement joins TRBV2 to TRBJ1-2; 9 bases are shared with TRBD1. This CDR3 has 15 residues. With 8 bases clipped from V and 5 bases from J, the junction kept 12 bases outside the gene matches. Germline V gene data show CDR1 as SNHLY and CDR2 as FYNNEI. The CDR3 DNA reads as TGTGCCAGCGAGGGACAGGGAGGAATTGGGTATGGCTACACCTTC. This gives the protein CASEGQGGIGYGYTF.

The chain is built from TRBV5-8 and TRBJ2-7; TRBD1 is a possible D gene (5 bases). V lost 5 bases, J lost 3 bases, and 15 bases lay in between. Per germline, CDR1 SGHTS and CDR2 YDEGEE. The CDR3 extends over 14 amino acids. The CDR3 nucleotides read TGTGCCAGCAGTACCCGACAGTTTATCTACGAGCAGTACTTC. This encodes CASSTRQFIYEQYF.

This sequence joins TRBV29-1 and TRBJ1-1, with D perhaps TRBD1 (5 bases). Deletions cut 1 base from V and 5 bases from J, with 14 bases between. The CDR3 is 14 residues long. From germline, CDR1 is SQVTM and CDR2 ANQGSEA. CDR3 region: CSVEGLLRGTEAFF. CDR3 bases: TGCAGCGTTGAAGGCCTCCTAAGGGGAACTGAAGCTTTCTTT.

The chain carries TRBV5-6 and TRBJ2-1; no clear D gene. V lost 4 bases and J 0 bases, leaving 17 bases between the germline ends. The CDR3 is 17 amino acids. The germline V gene has CDR1 SGHDT and CDR2 YYEEEE. The CDR3 spells CASSHMTSWSSYNEQFF. The CDR3 nucleotides are TGTGCCAGCAGCCATATGACGTCTTGGAGCTCCTACAATGAGCAGTTCTTC.

The chain is built from TRBV19 and TRBJ1-2, with TRBD1 as a possible D gene (6 bases). In germline, CDR1 is LNHDA, CDR2 SQIVND (reference sequence). V gave up 5 bases and J gave up 4 bases, with 11 bases separating them. The length of the CDR3 is 13 residues. CDR3 DNA sequence: TGTGCCAGTAGTCACAGGGCTAGCTATGGCTACACCTTC. Protein: CASSHRASYGYTF. Filled out from reference TRBV19 and TRBJ1-2, the complete variable domain reads DGGITQSPKYLFRKEGQNVTLSCEQNLNHDAMYWYRQDPGQGLRLIYYSQIVNDFQKGDIAEGYSVSREKKESFPLTVTSAQKNPTAFYLCASSHRASYGYTFGSGTRLTVV.

The chain is built from TRBV19 and TRBJ2-7; 10 bases match TRBD1. The CDR3 spans 14 residues. Germline V gene sequence: CDR1 LNHDA, CDR2 SQIVND (reference sequence). V was pared by 8 bases and J by 4 bases, with 8 bases of the junction left unmatched. The DNA for the CDR3 is TGTGCCAGTGAGGAGGGACAGGGGACTTACGAGCAGTACTTC. This translates into CASEEGQGTYEQYF.

V is TRBV7-5 and J is TRBJ1-2; TRBD1 is the table's D call and was not checked against the DNA. TRBV7-5 is reported as a pseudogene. There are 15 residues in the CDR3. The CDR3 nucleotides are TGTGTCAGAAGCTCATTACAGGGGGCAGGCTATGGCTACACCTTC. Its translation is CVRSSLQGAGYGYTF.

The rearrangement links TRBV2 to TRBJ2-3; 7 bases map to TRBD2. Trimming removed 2 bases from V and 4 bases from J; junction bases left unmatched: 6. The length of the CDR3 is 15 residues. The germline gives CDR1 SNHLY, CDR2 FYNNEI. The CDR3 spells CASSELGGSSDTQYF. The CDR3, as DNA: TGTGCCAGCAGTGAATTGGGCGGGAGTTCAGATACGCAGTATTTT.

A single count supports this clone. V usage is TRBV4-1 and J usage is TRBJ2-2, with D possibly being TRBD2 (6 bases). Germline CDR1 MGHRA, CDR2 YSYEKL. The CDR3 loop spans 15 amino acids. Between the trimmed V and J ends, which lost 4 bases and 5 bases, there was a span of 14 bases. In DNA form, the CDR3 reads TGCGCCAGCAGCCCCGGGAGTTGGGCTACCGGGGAGCTGTTTTTT. Translated: CASSPGSWATGELFF.

The gene calls are TRBV5-6 and TRBJ2-2; perhaps TRBD1 as D (6 bases). Germline V lookup: CDR1 SGHDT, CDR2 YYEEEE. Trimming took off 2 bases at V and 2 bases at J, with 16 bases between the two ends. The CDR3 extends over 17 amino acids. CDR3 sequence: CASSLVRTAINTGELFF. DNA of the CDR3: TGTGCCAGCAGCTTAGTAAGGACAGCGATAAACACCGGGGAGCTGTTTTTT.

V usage is TRBV30 and J usage is TRBJ1-2, with D possibly TRBD1 on 5 matching bases. Looked up from germline, CDR1 is GTSNPN and CDR2 is SVGIG (reference sequence). The V end lost 2 bases, the J end lost 8 bases, and 18 bases lay between the germline ends. The length of the CDR3 is 14 residues. The DNA of the CDR3 is TGTGCCTGGAGTCAGACCCCGGACAATTACGGCTACACCTTC. It translates to CAWSQTPDNYGYTF.

This chain connects TRBV2 to TRBJ2-5; 11 nucleotides align to TRBD1. The CDR3 consists of 14 residues. Trimming cost V 8 bases and J 5 bases; bases outside gene matches: 7. The V gene's germline CDR1 is SNHLY and CDR2 FYNNEI. The CDR3 sequence is CASLGQGASETQYF. The CDR3 coding sequence is TGTGCCAGCCTCGGACAGGGGGCATCGGAGACCCAGTACTTC.

The chain couples TRBV5-1 to TRBJ1-1, with D uncertain. Looked up from germline, CDR1 is SGHRS and CDR2 is YFSETQ. The CDR3 runs 14 residues. V lost 3 bases to trimming and J lost 2 bases, with 11 bases between them. The CDR3 is CASSWAGVNTEAFF. The CDR3, as DNA: TGCGCCAGCAGCTGGGCCGGGGTAAACACTGAAGCTTTCTTT.